Shown below are 23 T cell receptor beta chains from a single sample sequenced in a study of tumor and adjacent non-tumor tissue in lung cancer (dated by TCRdb to the late 2010s). Libraries were prepared through multiplex PCR. Sequencing instrument: Illumina HiSeq 2500. TCRbeta libraries were constructed through three rounds of nested PCR with primers (Table S4) according to protocols adapted from ARM-PCR. Using fastp at Q25 and MiXCR, TCRdb reprocessed the public reads and kept productive beta chains. Every CDR3 protein is listed once, alongside the most common genes and DNA of its rows. The sample profile shows approximately 68,000 distinct CDR3 sequences; around 80% of them were found once. The top ten hold under 45% of the sample. RNA was isolated from bulk unsorted tissue, and RNA quality was assessed with a NanoDrop ND-1000 and an Agilent 2100. Distant non-tumor tissue taken more than 3 cm from the tumor edge was used as the normal lung sample.

The material sequenced was distant non-tumor lung tissue. These receptors came from a man in his fifties or sixties with non-small cell lung cancer.

Regarding this clonotype: At one end, the junction sequence differs from germline, possibly due to a read error. The chain combines TRBV5-4 with TRBJ2-3, with 14 nucleotides matching TRBD2. Germline V CDR1 and CDR2: SGHNT, YYREEE (reference sequence). The length of the CDR3 is 17 residues. The CDR3 nucleotides are TGTGCCAGCAGCTCGGGACTAGCGGGAGAGAGGACAGATACGCAGTACTTT. This sequence encodes CASSSGLAGERTDTQYF.

Of note for this clonotype: This is likely a read error, given that the CDR3 carries no conserved phenylalanine or tryptophan at its end. The limits of the CDR3 on the DNA are not certain, so only TCRdb's listed CDR3 is given. The CDR3 reads CASSTSGGQETRYS. The rearrangement joins TRBV11-2 to TRBJ2-5; the table gives TRBD2 as D, unverified against the DNA. Both ends counted, the CDR3 spans 14 residues. The germline V gene encodes CDR1 SGHAT and CDR2 FQNNGV.

At least ten counts were recorded for this clonotype. This chain links TRBV20-1 with TRBJ2-3, with 10 bases that match TRBD1. Unmatched junction bases numbered 7, after V lost 4 bases and J lost 6 bases. From germline, CDR1 is DFQATT and CDR2 SNEGSKA (reference sequence). The CDR3 has 14 amino acids. In nucleotides, the CDR3 is TGCAGTGCTAACCCCGGACAGGGGGGTGATACGCAGTATTTT. This translates into CSANPGQGGDTQYF.

Details on this clonotype: This sequence may be a read error, since a much larger clone differs from it by one base. The V call is TRBV20-1, the J call TRBJ2-4; TRBD2 agrees at 10 bases. The CDR3 has 17 amino acids. Germline V gives CDR1 DFQATT, CDR2 SNEGSKA (reference sequence). The CDR3 loop is CNATIGLAVLAKNIQYF. CDR3 bases: TGCAATGCTACCATAGGACTAGCGGTTTTAGCCAAAAACATTCAGTACTTC.

This clonotype was detected once. Possible read error: a much larger clone is one base away. The chain is built from TRBV10-1 and TRBJ2-3, with D hard to call. This CDR3 comprises 13 residues. Looked up from germline, CDR1 is WNHNN and CDR2 is SYGVQD (reference sequence). CDR3 sequence: CASSDGSADTQSF. The CDR3 DNA sequence: TGCGCCAGCAGTGACGGCAGCGCAGATACGCAGTCTTTT.

Worth noting for this clonotype: At one boundary the junction diverges from the germline segment, which might be a read error. V usage is TRBV5-4 and J usage is TRBJ1-1, with D tentatively TRBD1 (5 bases). This CDR3 has 13 residues. Germline V gives CDR1 SGHNT, CDR2 YYREEE (reference sequence). CDR3 in amino acids: CTSRREGLTEALF. CDR3 in DNA: TGTACCAGCAGACGCGAGGGGCTCACTGAAGCTTTATTT.

The chain couples TRBV20-1 to TRBJ2-7; 8 bases are a match to TRBD2. This CDR3 is built from 14 residues. Per the germline V gene, CDR1 is DFQATT and CDR2 is SNEGSKA (reference sequence). Germline trimming cut 3 bases from V and 5 bases from J; bases unmatched to any gene: 9. In DNA form, the CDR3 reads TGCAGTGCTAGTTTCCGGGAGGGCGGTGACGAGCAGTACTTC. It translates to CSASFREGGDEQYF.

Remarks on this clonotype: Compared with germline, one end of the junction differs, possibly owing to a read error. The rearrangement links TRBV5-4 to TRBJ2-4, with 7 positions matching TRBD2. CDR3 length: 14 residues. CDR1 SGHNT and CDR2 YYREEE come from the germline V gene (reference sequence). Written as DNA, the CDR3 is TGTGCCAGCAGCCCGGGGCGGGAGTTAAACGTTCAGAACTTC. This sequence encodes CASSPGRELNVQNF.

This clonotype was seen a few times. A much larger clone lies a single base off, so this may be a read error. The chain joins TRBV5-4 to TRBJ2-6; 13 nucleotides line up with TRBD2. This CDR3 contains 18 residues. The germline V gene has CDR1 SGHNT and CDR2 YYREEE (reference sequence). CDR3 DNA sequence: TGTACCAGCAGCCGACTAGCGGGAGGATCAGGGGGGGCCAACGTCCTGACTTTC. Its translation: CTSSRLAGGSGGANVLTF.

This clonotype was seen more than once but under ten times. A much larger clone differs from this one at a single base, so this may be a read error. V gene TRBV20-1 combines with J gene TRBJ2-3; no clear D gene. The CDR3 is 12 amino acids. Looked up from germline, CDR1 is DFQATT and CDR2 is SNEGSKA (reference sequence). As DNA, the CDR3 is TGCAATGCTAGTTACCAGGTCGGGTCGGGGTATTTT. Translated: CNASYQVGSGYF.

This clonotype was observed at least ten times. This chain connects TRBV20-1 to TRBJ2-7, with 8 bases that match TRBD2. The ends lost 6 bases at V and 4 bases at J; junction bases unmatched: 17. CDR1 is DFQATT, CDR2 SNEGSKA, per germline (reference sequence). This CDR3 contains 16 residues. This chain's CDR3 is CSAVPSGGTRSYEQYF. The CDR3 region has the DNA TGCAGTGCCGTCCCCAGTGGGGGGACTAGAAGTTACGAGCAGTACTTC.

J is TRBJ2-3 and V is TRBV6-5; 8 bases line up with TRBD2. Germline values: CDR1 MNHEY, CDR2 SVGAGI. CDR3 length equals 14 residues. The CDR3 spells CTIKLAEGTDTQYF. In DNA form, the CDR3 reads TGTACCATCAAACTAGCGGAGGGCACAGATACGCAGTATTTT.

A single count supports this clonotype. This may arise from a read error, as a much more abundant clone is one base away. Lacking the conserved final phenylalanine or tryptophan, this CDR3 likely reflects a read error. The chain couples TRBV14 to TRBJ2-1, with 7 bases that match TRBD1. Unmatched junction bases numbered 5, after V lost 2 bases and J lost 10 bases. This CDR3 has 13 residues. From germline, CDR1 is SGHDN and CDR2 FVKESK. As DNA, the CDR3 is TGTGCCAGCAGCCAATGCCCAGGGGGAGAGCAGTTCCTC. Its protein product is CASSQCPGGEQFL.

Details on this clonotype: The conserved closing phenylalanine or tryptophan is absent in this CDR3, likely reflecting a read error. This chain connects TRBV12-5 to TRBJ1-1; the match to TRBD1 covers 10 bases. This CDR3 is built from 19 residues. Germline values: CDR1 LGHNT, CDR2 FRNRAP. CDR3 amino acids: CANGLERSGQGTPGTEAFS. DNA of the CDR3: TGTGCTAATGGTTTGGAGAGGTCGGGACAGGGGACCCCGGGCACTGAAGCTTTCTCT.

Concerning this clonotype: Given the absence of the conserved phenylalanine or tryptophan at the CDR3 end, a read error is likely. The chain couples TRBV10-3 to TRBJ2-2; D uncertain. From germline, CDR1 is ENHRY and CDR2 SYGVKD. CDR3 length: 13 amino acids. V lost 8 bases and J lost 3, with 10 bases in between. The CDR3 coding sequence is TGTGCCATCTCGGGCTGGGACACCGGGGAGCTGTTTTCT. Its translation is CAISGWDTGELFS.

About this clonotype itself: This is likely a read error, given that the CDR3 carries no conserved phenylalanine or tryptophan at its end. The V and J genes are TRBV28 and TRBJ2-3, with 7 bases identical to TRBD2. The ends lost 7 bases at V and 1 base at J; junction bases unmatched: 5. Germline lookup yields CDR1 MDHEN and CDR2 SYDVKM. CDR3 length: 14 residues. CDR3 loop: CASTFLAGTDTQYY. The CDR3 DNA reads as TGTGCCAGCACTTTCCTAGCGGGCACAGATACGCAGTATTAT.

This clonotype was found many times. The chain combines TRBV6-1 with TRBJ2-5; 12 positions agree with TRBD2. The CDR3 is 15 residues long. Losses at the gene ends were 6 bases for V and 4 bases for J; bases not matched to a gene: 6. Germline CDR1 is MNHNS and CDR2 is SASEGT. CDR3 sequence (DNA): TGTGCCAGCAGACGCTCGGGACTAGCGGGAGAGACCCAGTACTTC. It yields the protein CASRRSGLAGETQYF.

Of note for this clonotype: A much more abundant neighbour one base away suggests this may be a read error. The gene calls are TRBV28 and TRBJ2-7; TRBD1 might be the D (6 bases). Germline CDR1 MDHEN, CDR2 SYDVKM. V lost 3 bases and J lost 6, with 12 bases in between. CDR3 length: 13 amino acids. The CDR3 reads CASSLVLGAEQYF. In DNA form, the CDR3 reads TGTGCCAGCAGTTTGGTACTGGGGGCCGAGCAGTACTTC.

The rearrangement uses TRBV5-4 and TRBJ2-3, with TRBD2 identical over 8 bases. V dropped 5 bases and J dropped 5; count of bases not matched to a gene: 13. CDR3 length: 16 amino acids. Germline V gene sequence: CDR1 SGHNT, CDR2 YYREEE (reference sequence). CDR3 loop: CASSSIEREPRDTQYF. In DNA form, the CDR3 reads TGTGCCAGCAGTTCTATCGAGCGGGAGCCGAGAGATACGCAGTATTTT. The variable domain in full, with the rest retrieved from reference TRBV5-4 and TRBJ2-3, is ETGVTQSPTHLIKTRGQQVTLRCSSQSGHNTVSWYQQALGQGPQFIFQYYREEENGRGNFPPRFSGLQFPNYSSELNVNALELDDSALYLCASSSIEREPRDTQYFGPGTRLTVL.

Comment on this clonotype: The missing conserved phenylalanine or tryptophan at the end of this CDR3 makes a read error likely. Because the CDR3's place on the DNA is in doubt, the DNA is left out and the CDR3 is given as listed by TCRdb. This rearrangement joins TRBV5-4 to TRBJ2-3; the D call TRBD2 from the table was never checked on the DNA. The CDR3 spans 16 amino acids, including both terminal residues. Germline values: CDR1 SGHNT, CDR2 YYREEE (reference sequence). CDR3 residues: CASSPIQREPGDTHYL.

This clonotype was counted only a few times. Its ends do not fully match the called genes, so a read error is possible. This chain uses TRBV20-1 with TRBJ2-1; D not resolved. Germline V gene lookup returns CDR1 DFQATT and CDR2 SNEGSKA (reference sequence). This CDR3 contains 14 residues. In nucleotides, the CDR3 is TGCAATGCTCACCGGGTCGCCACCTACAATGAGCAGTTCTTC. Amino acids: CNAHRVATYNEQFF.

On this clonotype itself: No conserved phenylalanine or tryptophan is present at the end of the CDR3, so a read error is the likely explanation. The chain recombines TRBV5-4 with TRBJ1-5, with D perhaps matching TRBD1 (5 bases). The germline V gene encodes CDR1 SGHNT and CDR2 YYREEE (reference sequence). V was shortened by 3 bases and J by 6 bases, with 13 bases between the two germline ends. The CDR3 has 14 amino acids. The CDR3 DNA is TGTGCCAGCAGCTGGGGGGGACTTGGTCAGCCCCAGCATCTT. Residues: CASSWGGLGQPQHL.

The chain recombines TRBV4-1 with TRBJ2-7; D is perhaps TRBD1 (5 bases). The V end was cut by 2 bases, the J end by 4 bases, with 15 bases between. This CDR3 spans 15 amino acids. Germline values: CDR1 MGHRA, CDR2 YSYEKL. CDR3 protein: CASSQWTITSYEQYF. The CDR3 bases are TGCGCCAGCAGCCAATGGACAATTACCTCTTACGAGCAGTACTTC.